The present entry profiles one T cell receptor (beta chain) with its context. The CDR3 totals 19 residues. Germline CDR1 is SEHNR and CDR2 is FQNEAQ (reference sequence). Trimming shortened V by 3 bases and J by 0 bases, and 22 bases separated the two germline ends. Per the original methods: Using reference gene primer amplification, nucleated cell counts were estimated. Only in-frame clones appear in the TCRdb table, and some are missing; sequencing was by immunoSEQ multiplex PCR. That table furnishes V, J and clone size, whereas the DNA furnished D and trimming. The sample lists tens of thousands of clones, more than 75% occurring once. The data belong to a study of blood T cell repertoires in COVID-19.

The specimen sequenced was peripheral blood. This TCR came from an elderly man in a cohort sampled during active COVID-19. This rearrangement joins TRBV7-9 to TRBJ2-3; D remains unclear. Here the CDR3 reads CASSFLSRPTRASTDTQYF. Written as DNA, the CDR3 is TGTGCCAGCAGCTTCCTTTCCAGGCCTACTCGTGCTAGCACAGATACGCAGTATTTT.